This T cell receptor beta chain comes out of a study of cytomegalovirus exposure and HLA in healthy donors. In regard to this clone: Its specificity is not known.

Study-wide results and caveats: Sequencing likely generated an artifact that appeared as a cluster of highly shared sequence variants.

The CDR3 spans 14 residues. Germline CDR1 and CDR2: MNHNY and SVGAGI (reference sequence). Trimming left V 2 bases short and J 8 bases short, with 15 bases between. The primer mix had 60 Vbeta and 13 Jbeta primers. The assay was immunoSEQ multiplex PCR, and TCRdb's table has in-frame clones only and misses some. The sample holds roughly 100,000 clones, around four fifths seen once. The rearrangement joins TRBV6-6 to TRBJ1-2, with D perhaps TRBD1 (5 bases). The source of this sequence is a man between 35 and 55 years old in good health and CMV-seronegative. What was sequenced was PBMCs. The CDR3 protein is CASSYGPRREGYTF. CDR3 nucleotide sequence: TGTGCCAGCAGTTACGGTCCCCGCAGGGAAGGCTACACCTTC.